This T cell receptor (beta chain) was retrieved from a study of T cell repertoires in cytomegalovirus infection. Worth noting for this clonotype: Antigen: not known.

MiXCR, run by TCRdb on the reads, gives a single entry per CDR3 protein. The sample carries approximately 260,000 distinct CDR3 sequences, 22% recorded once. CDR1 and CDR2 from the germline V gene are KGHDR and SFDVKD. V was pared by 4 bases and J by 11 bases, with 8 bases of the junction left unmatched. This CDR3 has 13 amino acids. The chain joins TRBV24-1 to TRBJ2-3; the match to TRBD1 covers 7 bases. The TCR was taken from a human donor in good health (CMV status not recorded). Some clones in this sample may be carry-over from other donors' samples. This specimen was cultured PBMCs, taken from culture after CMV antigen stimulation. The CDR3 nucleotides are TGTGCCACCAGTGACTCAGACAGGGAGCTGCAGTATTTT. Protein sequence: CATSDSDRELQYF.